Listed below are T cell receptor beta chains from one sample, sequenced in a study of blood T cell repertoires in COVID-19. TCRdb's copy holds only in-frame clones and misses some; the assay was immunoSEQ multiplex PCR. This table holds about 270,000 clones, around 82% found once. The sequenced sample consisted of peripheral blood. These receptors were obtained from a man aged 80 or over with acute or convalescent COVID-19. Each CDR3 is given with its conserved first and last residue. The D gene is left open where the match is weak. Rows may omit the clone size; those that give it use once, few, many or a size class.

CDR3aa: CASSQPGVETQYF; CDR3nt: TGTGCCAGCAGCCAACCAGGGGTAGAGACCCAGTACTTC; len: 13; v_gene: TRBV14; abundance: NA; j_gene: TRBJ2-5; d_gene: NA
CDR3aa: CASSEIGGLAETQYF; CDR3nt: TGTGCCAGCAGTGAAATAGGGGGACTAGCGGAGACCCAGTACTTC; len: 15; v_gene: TRBV2; abundance: NA; j_gene: TRBJ2-5; d_gene: TRBD2
CDR3aa: CASSSRWPYGYTF; CDR3nt: TGTGCCAGCAGTTCTAGATGGCCCTATGGCTACACCTTC; len: 13; v_gene: TRBV28; abundance: NA; j_gene: TRBJ1-2; d_gene: NA
CDR3aa: CASSAGRDNYGYTF; CDR3nt: TGCGCCAGCAGCGCGGGAAGGGATAACTATGGCTACACCTTC; len: 14; v_gene: TRBV5-1; abundance: NA; j_gene: TRBJ1-2; d_gene: NA
CDR3aa: CASSMGDREYQPQHF; CDR3nt: TGTGCCAGTAGTATGGGGGACAGGGAGTATCAGCCCCAGCATTTT; len: 15; v_gene: TRBV19; abundance: NA; j_gene: TRBJ1-5; d_gene: TRBD1
CDR3aa: CASSLMTSGSSSYNEQFF; CDR3nt: TGCGCCAGCAGCCTCATGACTAGCGGGTCTAGCTCCTACAATGAGCAGTTCTTC; len: 18; v_gene: TRBV5-1; abundance: NA; j_gene: TRBJ2-1; d_gene: TRBD2
CDR3aa: CASSSLQGSVDTQYF; CDR3nt: TGCGCCAGCAGCTCCCTACAGGGTTCAGTAGATACGCAGTATTTT; len: 15; v_gene: TRBV5-1; abundance: NA; j_gene: TRBJ2-3; d_gene: NA
CDR3aa: CASRTGDLETQYF; CDR3nt: TGCGCCAGCCGAACGGGGGATTTGGAGACCCAGTACTTC; len: 13; v_gene: TRBV5-1; abundance: NA; j_gene: TRBJ2-5; d_gene: NA
CDR3aa: CASLRAGPSDPPPYEQYF; CDR3nt: TGTGCCAGCCTACGGGCAGGGCCTTCGGACCCTCCCCCCTACGAGCAGTACTTC; len: 18; v_gene: TRBV7-2; abundance: few; j_gene: TRBJ2-7; d_gene: NA
CDR3aa: CASSLTGVNEQYF; CDR3nt: TGTGCCAGCAGTCTGACAGGGGTCAACGAGCAGTACTTC; len: 13; v_gene: TRBV28; abundance: NA; j_gene: TRBJ2-7; d_gene: TRBD1
CDR3aa: CASSESGQGDYEQYF; CDR3nt: TGCGCCAGCAGTGAGAGTGGGCAGGGGGACTACGAGCAGTACTTC; len: 15; v_gene: TRBV10-1; abundance: NA; j_gene: TRBJ2-7; d_gene: TRBD1
CDR3aa: CASGDPGTGINGYTF; CDR3nt: TGCGCCAGCGGAGATCCCGGGACAGGGATAAATGGCTACACCTTC; len: 15; v_gene: TRBV10-2; abundance: NA; j_gene: TRBJ1-2; d_gene: TRBD1
CDR3aa: CASGHSNQPQHF; CDR3nt: TGTGCCAGCGGCCATAGCAATCAGCCCCAGCATTTT; len: 12; v_gene: TRBV6-5; abundance: NA; j_gene: TRBJ1-5; d_gene: NA
CDR3aa: CASSLQGTGELFF; CDR3nt: TGCGCCAGCAGCTTACAGGGGACCGGGGAGCTGTTTTTT; len: 13; v_gene: TRBV5-1; abundance: few; j_gene: TRBJ2-2; d_gene: TRBD1
CDR3aa: CASSQQGPYEQYF; CDR3nt: TGTGCCAGCAGTCAACAGGGACCCTACGAGCAGTACTTC; len: 13; v_gene: TRBV2; abundance: NA; j_gene: TRBJ2-7; d_gene: NA
CDR3aa: CASSLWGDYGYTF; CDR3nt: TGTGCCAGCAGCTTATGGGGGGACTATGGCTACACCTTC; len: 13; v_gene: TRBV7-9; abundance: NA; j_gene: TRBJ1-2; d_gene: NA
CDR3aa: CATKSGTGDYGYTF; CDR3nt: TGTGCCACCAAAAGCGGAACAGGGGACTATGGCTACACCTTC; len: 14; v_gene: TRBV24-1; abundance: NA; j_gene: TRBJ1-2; d_gene: TRBD1
CDR3aa: CASSQEATGGAGELFF; CDR3nt: TGCGCCAGCAGCCAAGAGGCGACAGGAGGAGCCGGGGAGCTGTTTTTT; len: 16; v_gene: TRBV4-1; abundance: NA; j_gene: TRBJ2-2; d_gene: NA
CDR3aa: CASSTGLHLSDTGELFF; CDR3nt: TGCGCCAGCAGCACGGGACTCCACTTGAGTGATACCGGGGAGCTGTTTTTT; len: 17; v_gene: TRBV5-1; abundance: NA; j_gene: TRBJ2-2; d_gene: NA
CDR3aa: CASRPGRETSYNEQFF; CDR3nt: TGTGCCAGCAGACCCGGACGGGAAACCTCCTACAATGAGCAGTTCTTC; len: 16; v_gene: TRBV5-4; abundance: NA; j_gene: TRBJ2-1; d_gene: NA
CDR3aa: CASSPLAGKSYEQYF; CDR3nt: TGTGCCAGCAGCCCGCTAGCGGGAAAGTCCTACGAGCAGTACTTC; len: 15; v_gene: TRBV11-2; abundance: NA; j_gene: TRBJ2-7; d_gene: TRBD2
CDR3aa: CSVAQGLYEQYF; CDR3nt: TGCAGCGTTGCCCAGGGATTATACGAGCAGTACTTC; len: 12; v_gene: TRBV29-1; abundance: NA; j_gene: TRBJ2-7; d_gene: NA
CDR3aa: CASSLGPGSDTEAFF; CDR3nt: TGTGCCAGCAGCTTAGGGCCCGGGTCGGACACTGAAGCTTTCTTT; len: 15; v_gene: TRBV7-2; abundance: NA; j_gene: TRBJ1-1; d_gene: NA
CDR3aa: CATSRGGRGRTYQETQYF; CDR3nt: TGTGCCACCAGCAGAGGAGGGCGGGGGAGAACGTACCAAGAGACCCAGTACTTC; len: 18; v_gene: TRBV15; abundance: NA; j_gene: TRBJ2-5; d_gene: TRBD2
CDR3aa: CSASSHGQGSGQPQHF; CDR3nt: TGCAGTGCTAGTAGTCACGGACAGGGGAGCGGCCAGCCCCAGCATTTT; len: 16; v_gene: TRBV20-1; abundance: NA; j_gene: TRBJ1-5; d_gene: TRBD1
CDR3aa: CASRTGPLYNEQFF; CDR3nt: TGCGCCAGCAGAACAGGGCCCTTATACAATGAGCAGTTCTTC; len: 14; v_gene: TRBV5-1; abundance: NA; j_gene: TRBJ2-1; d_gene: NA
CDR3aa: CASSEGTSVEETQYF; CDR3nt: TGTGCCAGCAGCGAGGGGACTAGCGTAGAAGAGACCCAGTACTTC; len: 15; v_gene: TRBV9; abundance: NA; j_gene: TRBJ2-5; d_gene: TRBD2
CDR3aa: CASSLAGLYGYTF; CDR3nt: TGCGCCAGCAGCTTGGCAGGCCTCTATGGCTACACCTTC; len: 13; v_gene: TRBV5-1; abundance: once; j_gene: TRBJ1-2; d_gene: NA
CDR3aa: CASSPGPPYEQYF; CDR3nt: TGTGCCAGCAGCCCCGGTCCTCCCTACGAGCAGTACTTC; len: 13; v_gene: TRBV7-2; abundance: once; j_gene: TRBJ2-7; d_gene: NA